This T cell receptor beta chain appears in the sequencing data of a study of blood T cell repertoires in COVID-19. Across the whole study: T cells, B-cell-depleted T cells, or PBMCs provided the cDNA or gDNA that served as material.

TCRdb's copy holds only in-frame clones and misses some; the assay was immunoSEQ multiplex PCR. The data show some 150,000 clones, roughly 90% seen once. Sample: peripheral blood. This TCR was sampled from a human donor in a cohort sampled during active COVID-19.

The CDR3 protein is CASSLTDEQYF. CDR3 in DNA: TGTGCCAGCAGCTTGACGGACGAGCAGTACTTC. The J gene is TRBJ2-7, the V gene TRBV5-6; the D is unclear. The CDR3 is made up of 11 amino acids. Germline V gene lookup returns CDR1 SGHDT and CDR2 YYEEEE. V lost 1 base and J 5 bases, leaving 4 bases between the germline ends.